This TCR beta chain is from a study of CD8+ T cells in alopecia areata. Study-wide results and caveats: Greater clonality was observed in lesional scalp samples, especially alopecia totalis/universalis, versus normal scalp.

Cell sorting was applied to PBMCs, and CD4+ and CD8+ T cells were collected. In each case, RNA was isolated and then reverse transcribed into cDNA as the sequencing template. The data were produced by immunoSEQ multiplex PCR, yet TCRdb's version contains in-frame clones alone and is incomplete. This table holds 90,000 to 120,000 clones, approximately 59% found once. Of note for this clone: Its antigen is unknown.

The CDR3 spans 13 residues. The germline gives CDR1 SGHDT, CDR2 YYEEEE. Trimming shortened V by 2 bases and J by 4 bases, and 9 bases separated the two germline ends. V usage is TRBV5-6 and J usage is TRBJ1-1, with a weak D call TRBD1 (6 bases). The TCR comes from a human donor in good health. Sequencing was done on a sample of CD8+ T cells sorted from blood. The CDR3 spells CASSFGQTTEAFF. For the CDR3, the DNA is TGTGCCAGCAGCTTCGGACAGACCACTGAAGCTTTCTTT.